A selection of T cell receptor beta chains follows, all from one sample in a study of T-cell reconstitution after alpha-beta-depleted transplantation in children. Via MiXCR, TCRdb re-called the PCR reads, giving one row per CDR3 protein. The table records 250,000 to 400,000 distinct CDR3 sequences, more than 20% of them present only once. This material consisted of PBMCs, mostly from graft donor cells, taken 180 days after TCRalphabeta/CD19-depleted stem cell transplant. Receptors originate from a male patient younger than 18 who had a stem cell transplant for acute lymphoblastic leukemia, so the T cells may come from the graft donor. Both conserved end residues are part of each CDR3. Fields, in order: CDR3 length, clone size, D gene, J gene, V gene, CDR3 protein, CDR3 DNA. A D gene is named only where the DNA matches it firmly. Not all rows give a size; the values are once, few, many and, for expanded clones, a class.

15,-,TRBD1,TRBJ1-5,TRBV28,CANSPGTVHNQPQHF,TGTGCCAACAGTCCCGGGACAGTTCACAATCAGCCCCAGCATTTT
13,few,-,TRBJ1-6,TRBV5-1,CASSLGPRSPLHF,TGCGCCAGCAGCTTGGGGCCGCGGTCACCCCTCCACTTT
14,-,-,TRBJ1-1,TRBV24-1,CATSDSRGNTEAFF,TGTGCCACCAGTGATTCCAGGGGGAACACTGAAGCTTTCTTT
17,-,TRBD2,TRBJ2-3,TRBV5-1,CASSYLTSGRATDTQYF,TGCGCCAGCAGCTATCTTACTAGCGGGAGGGCTACAGATACGCAGTATTTT
14,-,-,TRBJ2-7,TRBV29-1,CSVDGGPLGYEQYF,TGCAGCGTTGATGGGGGTCCACTGGGCTACGAGCAGTACTTC
18,few,TRBD2,TRBJ2-5,TRBV12-3/TRBV12-4,CASSLLPFSGSAPQTQYF,TGTGCCAGCAGTTTACTTCCCTTTAGCGGGAGTGCCCCACAGACCCAGTACTTC
14,many,-,TRBJ2-3,TRBV6-4,CASSPNWEADTQYF,TGTGCCAGCAGCCCTAACTGGGAAGCAGATACGCAGTATTTT
12,-,-,TRBJ1-1,TRBV18,CASSPGAAEAFF,TGTGCCAGCTCACCAGGGGCAGCCGAAGCTTTCTTT
14,few,-,TRBJ1-2,TRBV5-1,CASSLAEPNYGYTF,TGCGCCAGCAGCTTGGCCGAACCGAACTATGGCTACACCTTC
12,-,-,TRBJ1-1,TRBV6-5,CATNGWETEAFF,TGTGCCACCAACGGCTGGGAAACTGAAGCTTTCTTT
14,-,-,TRBJ1-3,TRBV3-1,CASSAQISGNTIYF,TGTGCCAGCAGCGCTCAAATCTCTGGAAACACCATATATTTT
15,-,-,TRBJ1-1,TRBV7-9,CASSLMGLQNTEAFF,TGTGCCAGCAGCTTAATGGGACTCCAGAACACTGAAGCTTTCTTT
18,-,-,TRBJ1-5,TRBV20-1,CSAPRHGGAGPSNQPQHF,TGCAGTGCGCCGAGACACGGGGGCGCGGGCCCAAGCAATCAGCCCCAGCATTTT
18,-,TRBD2,TRBJ2-1,TRBV12-3/TRBV12-4,CASSKGLAGGWSYNEQFF,TGTGCCAGCAGTAAGGGACTAGCGGGAGGTTGGTCCTACAATGAGCAGTTCTTC
13,-,-,TRBJ2-2,TRBV6-5,CASSYAGSGELFF,TGTGCCAGCAGTTACGCAGGGTCCGGGGAGCTGTTTTTT
15,few,-,TRBJ2-5,TRBV24-1,CATSDSAQGAETQYF,TGTGCCACCAGTGATTCCGCCCAAGGGGCCGAGACCCAGTACTTC
13,few,-,TRBJ2-3,TRBV10-3,CAISRTNTDTQYF,TGTGCCATCAGTCGGACTAACACAGATACGCAGTATTTT
15,-,-,TRBJ2-7,TRBV2,CASLPDRAFDYEQSF,TGTGCCAGCCTCCCAGACAGAGCCTTTGACTACGAGCAGTCCTTC
16,-,-,TRBJ1-5,TRBV7-2,CASSPLGGGYNQPQHF,TGTGCCAGCAGCCCACTAGGGGGGGGGTACAATCAGCCCCAGCATTTT
13,-,-,TRBJ2-5,TRBV4-1,CASSHIAEETQYF,TGCGCCAGCAGCCACATAGCGGAAGAGACCCAGTACTTC
15,-,TRBD2,TRBJ2-1,TRBV3-1,CASSRVAGATNEQFF,TGTGCCAGCAGCCGGGTAGCGGGAGCCACCAATGAGCAGTTCTTC
17,-,TRBD1,TRBJ1-2,TRBV18,CASSAGQGNSGNYGYTF,TGTGCCAGCTCAGCGGGACAGGGTAATAGCGGGAACTATGGCTACACCTTC
14,-,TRBD2,TRBJ2-1,TRBV12-3/TRBV12-4,CASSRGLARYEQFF,TGTGCCAGCAGTAGGGGACTAGCGAGATATGAGCAGTTCTTC
18,few,-,TRBJ2-3,TRBV5-1,CASSLGQLVGFSTDTQYF,TGCGCCAGCAGCTTGGGACAACTCGTGGGATTTAGCACAGATACGCAGTATTTT
20,-,TRBD2,TRBJ2-7,TRBV7-8,CASSLVALSGRIRSDHEQYF,TGTGCCAGCAGCTTAGTCGCGCTAAGCGGGAGAATACGGAGTGACCACGAGCAGTACTTC
14,-,-,TRBJ2-3,TRBV5-1,CASRPAIRTDTQYF,TGCGCCAGCCGCCCCGCGATCCGCACAGATACGCAGTATTTT
15,few,-,TRBJ1-5,TRBV20-1,CSASPGTTHTQPQHF,TGCAGTGCTAGTCCCGGGACAACTCATACCCAGCCCCAGCATTTT
17,once,-,TRBJ1-3,TRBV11-2,CASSLTRPGRFGNTTYF,TGTGCCAGCAGCCTAACACGACCCGGTCGGTTTGGAAACACCACATATTTT
14,few,TRBD1,TRBJ2-3,TRBV4-2,CASSPQGATDTQYF,TGTGCCAGCAGCCCCCAGGGGGCAACAGATACGCAGTATTTT
13,-,-,TRBJ1-2,TRBV27,CASSPLGVHGYTF,TGTGCCAGCAGTCCTCTTGGGGTCCATGGCTACACCTTC
13,-,TRBD1,TRBJ2-5,TRBV29-1,CSVERGRGETQYF,TGCAGCGTTGAAAGGGGGCGCGGAGAGACCCAGTACTTC
13,few,-,TRBJ1-5,TRBV7-9,CASRGSGNQPQHF,TGTGCCAGCCGGGGGTCGGGCAATCAGCCCCAGCATTTT
17,-,TRBD1,TRBJ2-2,TRBV6-5,CASSYPPGGLRTGELFF,TGTGCCAGCAGTTACCCGCCAGGGGGATTGCGTACCGGGGAGCTGTTTTTT
14,few,TRBD1,TRBJ1-4,TRBV6-1,CASSRTGRNEKLFF,TGTGCCAGCAGTCGGACAGGCCGTAATGAAAAACTGTTTTTT
17,few,-,TRBJ1-3,TRBV15,CATKTPGSPSSGNTIYF,TGTGCCACCAAGACCCCCGGGAGTCCCTCCTCTGGAAACACCATATATTTT
13,few,-,TRBJ1-2,TRBV3-1,CASSQDGNYGYTF,TGTGCCAGCAGCCAAGACGGAAACTATGGCTACACCTTC